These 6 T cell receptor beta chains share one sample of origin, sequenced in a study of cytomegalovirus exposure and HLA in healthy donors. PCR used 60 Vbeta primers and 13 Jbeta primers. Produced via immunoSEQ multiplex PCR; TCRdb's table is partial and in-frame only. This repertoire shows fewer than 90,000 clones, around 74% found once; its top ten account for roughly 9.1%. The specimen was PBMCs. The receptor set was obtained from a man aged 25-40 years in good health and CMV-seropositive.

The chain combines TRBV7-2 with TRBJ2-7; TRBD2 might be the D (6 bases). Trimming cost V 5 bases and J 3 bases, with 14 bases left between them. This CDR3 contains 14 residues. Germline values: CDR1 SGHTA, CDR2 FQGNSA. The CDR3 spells CASSPRLGVYEQYF. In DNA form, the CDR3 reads TGTGCCAGCAGCCCCCGACTAGGGGTCTACGAGCAGTACTTC.

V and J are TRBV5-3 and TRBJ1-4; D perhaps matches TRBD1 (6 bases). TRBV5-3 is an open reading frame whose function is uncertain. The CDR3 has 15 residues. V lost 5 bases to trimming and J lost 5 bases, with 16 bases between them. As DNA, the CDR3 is TGTGCCAGAAGTCAGCCCCGACAGGCGAATGAAAAACTGTTTTTT. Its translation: CARSQPRQANEKLFF.

CDR3 sequence: CASRPRGQGDTGELFF. In nucleotides, the CDR3 is TGTGCCAGCAGGCCCCGGGGACAGGGTGACACCGGGGAGCTGTTTTTT. V and J are TRBV27 and TRBJ2-2; 9 positions agree with TRBD1. Germline V gives CDR1 MNHEY, CDR2 SMNVEV (reference sequence). After removal of 6 bases from V and 3 bases from J, the junction contained 8 bases not matched to a gene. The CDR3 has 16 residues.

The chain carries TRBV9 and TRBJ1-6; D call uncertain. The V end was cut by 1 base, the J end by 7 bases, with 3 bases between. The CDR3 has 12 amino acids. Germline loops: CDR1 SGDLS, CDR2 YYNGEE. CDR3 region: CASSVLNSPLHF. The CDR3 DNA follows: TGTGCCAGCAGCGTATTAAATTCACCCCTCCACTTT. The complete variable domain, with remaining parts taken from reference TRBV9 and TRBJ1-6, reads DSGVTQTPKHLITATGQRVTLRCSPRSGDLSVYWYQQSLDQGLQFLIQYYNGEERAKGNILERFSAQQFPDLHSELNLSSLELGDSALYFCASSVLNSPLHFGNGTRLTVT.

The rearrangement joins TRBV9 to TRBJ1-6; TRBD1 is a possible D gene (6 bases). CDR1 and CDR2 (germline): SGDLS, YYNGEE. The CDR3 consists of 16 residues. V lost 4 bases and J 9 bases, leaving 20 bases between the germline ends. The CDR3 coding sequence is TGTGCCAGCAGCCCAGATTCGGGGAACAGGGCTTCACCCCTCCACTTT. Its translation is CASSPDSGNRASPLHF.

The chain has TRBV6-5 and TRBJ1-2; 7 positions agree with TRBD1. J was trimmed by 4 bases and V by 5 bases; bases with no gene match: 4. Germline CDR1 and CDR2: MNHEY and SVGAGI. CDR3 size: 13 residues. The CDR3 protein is CASSLQGSYGYTF. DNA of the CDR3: TGTGCCAGCAGTCTACAGGGGTCCTATGGCTACACCTTC.